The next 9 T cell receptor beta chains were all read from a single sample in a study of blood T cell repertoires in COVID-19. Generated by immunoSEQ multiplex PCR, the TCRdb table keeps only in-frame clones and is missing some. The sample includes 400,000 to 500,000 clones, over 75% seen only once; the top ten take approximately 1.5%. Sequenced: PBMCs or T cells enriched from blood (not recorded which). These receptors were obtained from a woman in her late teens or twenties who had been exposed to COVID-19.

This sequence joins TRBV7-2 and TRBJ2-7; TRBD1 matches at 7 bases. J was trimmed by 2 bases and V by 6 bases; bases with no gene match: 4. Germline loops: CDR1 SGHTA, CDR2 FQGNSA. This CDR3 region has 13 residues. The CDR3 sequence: CASSLDRPYEQYF. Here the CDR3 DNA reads TGTGCCAGCAGTTTGGACAGGCCCTACGAGCAGTACTTC.

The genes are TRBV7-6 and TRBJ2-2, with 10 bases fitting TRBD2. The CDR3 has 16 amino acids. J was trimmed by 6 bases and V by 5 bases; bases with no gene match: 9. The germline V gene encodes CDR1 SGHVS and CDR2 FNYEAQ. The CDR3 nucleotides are TGTGCCAGCAGCCCAGAACGAGCGGGAGGGCCCGGGGAGCTGTTTTTT. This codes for CASSPERAGGPGELFF.

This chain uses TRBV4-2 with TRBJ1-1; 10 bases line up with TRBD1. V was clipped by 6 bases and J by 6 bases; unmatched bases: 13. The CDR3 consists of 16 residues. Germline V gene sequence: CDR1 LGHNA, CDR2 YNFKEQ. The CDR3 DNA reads TGTGCCAGCAGTCCCCTGTGGACAGGGGGAACGTCTGAAGCTTTCTTT. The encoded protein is CASSPLWTGGTSEAFF.

CDR3 region: CASSFGLAGQETQYF. The CDR3 bases are TGTGCCAGCAGCTTCGGACTAGCGGGTCAAGAGACCCAGTACTTC. This rearrangement joins TRBV11-2 to TRBJ2-5; 11 bases are a match to TRBD2. Germline assignment: CDR1 SGHAT and CDR2 FQNNGV. Trimming removed 3 bases from V and 2 bases from J; junction bases left unmatched: 2. The CDR3 loop spans 15 amino acids.

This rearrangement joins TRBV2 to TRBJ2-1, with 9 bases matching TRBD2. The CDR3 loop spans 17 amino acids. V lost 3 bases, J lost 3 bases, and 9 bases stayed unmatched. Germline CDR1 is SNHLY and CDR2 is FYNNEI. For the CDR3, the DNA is TGTGCCAGCAGTGATTCCCCAGCGGGAGGATTCTACAATGAGCAGTTCTTC. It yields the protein CASSDSPAGGFYNEQFF.

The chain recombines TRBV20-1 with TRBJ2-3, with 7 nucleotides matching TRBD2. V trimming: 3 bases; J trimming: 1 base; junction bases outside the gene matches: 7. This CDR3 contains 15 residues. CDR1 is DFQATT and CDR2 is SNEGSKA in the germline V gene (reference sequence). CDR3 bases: TGCAGTGCTAGTGATTTGCGGGAGCGCACAGATACGCAGTATTTT. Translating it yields CSASDLRERTDTQYF.

The CDR3 DNA reads TGTGCCAGCAGTATAACTAGCGGGAGTGCTAATGAGCAGTTCTTC. Translated, it gives CASSITSGSANEQFF. The chain couples TRBV27 to TRBJ2-1; 11 bases are a match to TRBD2. The CDR3 is made up of 15 amino acids. CDR1 and CDR2 from the germline V gene are MNHEY and SMNVEV (reference sequence). The V gene end was trimmed by 5 bases and the J gene end by 7 bases; junction bases not matched to a gene: 7.

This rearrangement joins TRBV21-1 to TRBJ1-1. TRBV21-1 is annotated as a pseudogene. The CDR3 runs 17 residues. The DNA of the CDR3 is TGTGCCAGCAGCAAAGAGTGCGGGGAACAACCTTACACTGAAGCTTTCTTT. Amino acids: CASSKECGEQPYTEAFF.

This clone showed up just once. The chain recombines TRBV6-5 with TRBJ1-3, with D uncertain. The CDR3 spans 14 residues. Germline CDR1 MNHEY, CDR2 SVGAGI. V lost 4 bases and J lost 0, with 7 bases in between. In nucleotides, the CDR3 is TGTGCCAGCAGTTCTCCAGACTCTGGAAACACCATATATTTT. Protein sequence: CASSSPDSGNTIYF.